Shown below are 6 T cell receptor beta chains from a single sample sequenced in a study of OX40 agonist ivuxolimab in advanced cancers. Library prep was done by the immunoSEQ multiplex PCR assay. Imported from immuneACCESS, the table was reduced by TCRdb to in-frame sequences with V and J called. These copies leave out some clones; in studies compared against another copy, an unresolved V gene accounts for under half, and the cause of the remainder is not known. The sample table lists some 64,000 clones, roughly 84% of them with a count of one. The ten most abundant clones make up 0.52% of the sample. This material consisted of CD4+ or CD8+ T cells sorted from blood, taken in a trial of the OX40 agonist ivuxolimab. The receptors come from an adult with an advanced solid tumor such as melanoma, head and neck, liver or kidney cancer.

The chain recombines TRBV18 with TRBJ2-7; 12 bases fit TRBD1. CDR3 length: 15 amino acids. The V and J ends lost 6 bases and 3 bases, in that order; junction bases with no gene match: 6. Germline assignment: CDR1 KGHSH and CDR2 LQKENI. The CDR3, as DNA: TGTGCCAGCTCTACCGGGACAGGGGGCAACTACGAGCAGTACTTC. It encodes CASSTGTGGNYEQYF.

The chain recombines TRBV7-9 with TRBJ2-5; 9 positions match TRBD1. This CDR3 contains 18 residues. V shed 5 bases, J shed 5 bases, and the junction held 18 bases outside the gene matches. Per germline, CDR1 SEHNR and CDR2 FQNEAQ (reference sequence). CDR3 in DNA: TGTGCCAGCAGCGCACAGGGGGCGGGCGGCCAGAAGGAGGAGACCCAGTACTTC. Residues: CASSAQGAGGQKEETQYF.

The chain is built from TRBV5-1 and TRBJ2-7, with D possibly being TRBD1 or TRBD2 (5 bases each). This CDR3 contains 16 residues. Germline V gene lookup returns CDR1 SGHRS and CDR2 YFSETQ. V was pared by 4 bases and J by 0 bases, with 17 bases between. The CDR3 loop reads CASSVGPAGNSYEQYF. The CDR3 nucleotides read TGCGCCAGCAGCGTGGGACCGGCAGGGAACTCCTACGAGCAGTACTTC. Complete variable domain (other parts from reference TRBV5-1 and TRBJ2-7): KAGVTQTPRYLIKTRGQQVTLSCSPISGHRSVSWYQQTPGQGLQFLFEYFSETQRNKGNFPGRFSGRQFSNSRSEMNVSTLELGDSALYLCASSVGPAGNSYEQYFGPGTRLTVT.

The V call is TRBV28, the J call TRBJ1-4, with a possible D match to TRBD1 (5 bases). The CDR3 consists of 15 residues. Trimming took off 3 bases at V and 7 bases at J, with 15 bases between the two ends. Germline-derived CDR1 and CDR2 are MDHEN and SYDVKM. Written as DNA, the CDR3 is TGTGCCAGCAGTTTGGCAGGGTTGGTCGGTGAAAAACTGTTTTTT. It codes for CASSLAGLVGEKLFF.

This clone has only a few counts. The V gene is TRBV7-2, the J gene TRBJ2-1, with 7 bases aligning to TRBD1. CDR1 is SGHTA, CDR2 FQGNSA, per germline. This CDR3 has 13 amino acids. Trimming removed 5 bases from V and 5 bases from J; junction bases left unmatched: 3. The CDR3 loop reads CASSEGQNNEQFF. CDR3 coding DNA: TGTGCCAGCAGCGAGGGACAGAACAATGAGCAGTTCTTC.

This sequence joins TRBV15 and TRBJ1-2, with 7 nucleotides matching TRBD1. The germline gives CDR1 LNHNV, CDR2 YYDKDF (reference sequence). This CDR3 comprises 14 residues. The V segment lost 2 bases and the J segment 6 bases; nucleotides outside the gene matches: 6. The DNA of the CDR3 is TGTGCCACCAGCAGAAACAGGGGTCTCGATGGCTACACCTTC. Its translation: CATSRNRGLDGYTF.